This T cell receptor (beta chain) was captured by sequencing in a study of Tregs in tolerant kidney transplant recipients. Findings and caveats of the study: Changing PCR primers prevented nucleotide comparison between some patients' samples. Few patients were studied, so findings need validation in larger groups. The most relevant donor-specific Treg TCRbeta repertoire apparently came from expansion with activated donor B cells.

The nonmyeloablative bone marrow transplants came from related graft donors, with transient mixed chimerism. Unstimulated regulatory T cells (CD4+CD25+CD127-), CD4+CD25- non-regulatory cells, CD4 and CD8 cells were FACS-sorted from thawed PBMCs. The repertoire was sequenced with immunoSEQ multiplex PCR; TCRdb's copy has only in-frame clones and lacks some. The sample has 65,000 to 85,000 clones; roughly 90% are singletons. Trimming cost V 3 bases and J 4 bases; bases outside gene matches: 8. From germline, CDR1 is SEHNR and CDR2 FQNEAQ (reference sequence). This CDR3 comprises 15 residues. Notes on this clone: The target antigen is unknown.

The origin of this receptor is a human patient who received a combined kidney and bone marrow transplant. Some of these T cells may belong to the graft donor. This sequence joins TRBV7-9 and TRBJ1-2; TRBD1 agrees at 7 bases. The sample in question was CD4+ T cells from blood (PBMCs), obtained 24 months after the transplant. The CDR3 loop reads CASSLTGQFLYGYTF. The CDR3 region has the DNA TGTGCCAGCAGCTTGACGGGACAGTTCCTCTATGGCTACACCTTC.